This T cell receptor beta chain was obtained from a study of T cell repertoires in cytomegalovirus infection. Overall study context: The public TCR beta signatures pointed to both CMV infection and matching HLA type.

Each CDR3 protein is one row after TCRdb ran MiXCR on the reads. Found here are fewer than 300,000 distinct CDR3 sequences, roughly 23% of them singletons; the top ten hold about 15%. The CDR3 contains 15 residues. Between the trimmed V and J ends, which lost 4 bases and 3 bases, there was a span of 15 bases. Germline-derived CDR1 and CDR2 are SGHVS and FQNEAQ. The study's findings and limits: Clonotypes of TCR beta that were HLA-C-restricted and CMV-specific dominated the ex vivo response. Carriage of CMV together with the relevant HLA was identifiable through cumulative public TCR beta family frequency.

This clonotype was observed at least ten times. Its antigen is unidentified. What was sequenced was PBMCs. The J gene is TRBJ2-5, the V gene TRBV7-8; unclear D gene. The sequence was obtained from a human donor in good health (CMV status not recorded). Some clones in this sample may be carry-over from other donors' samples. The CDR3 region has the DNA TGTGCCAGCAGCTCTTCTTGGCAGGACGAAGAGACCCAGTACTTC. This codes for CASSSSWQDEETQYF.